This T cell receptor beta chain was recorded in a study of regulatory and conventional T cells in RAG deficiency. Study conclusions and caveats: Omenn patients showed >90% Treg-Tconv overlap and shorter CDR3 lengths.

Generated by immunoSEQ multiplex PCR, the TCRdb table keeps only in-frame clones and is missing some. The profile shows roughly 32,000 clones, 89% of them singletons. In its sample, this clone was seen a few times. Antigen unknown. These data also formed part of another study, on regulatory T cells. That source notes: Amplification used 52 TRBV primers and 13 TRBJ primers.

Sequences were obtained from CD8+ T cells sorted from blood. The sequence was obtained from a human donor in good health.

The CDR3 DNA reads as TGTGCCAGCAGAATAGGCGGCGGGGGCAATGAGCAGTTCTTC. It translates to CASRIGGGGNEQFF. The chain employs TRBV7-9 and TRBJ2-1; 7 bases agree with TRBD2. The germline gives CDR1 SEHNR, CDR2 FQNEAQ (reference sequence). Trimming cost V 6 bases and J 6 bases; bases outside gene matches: 8. The CDR3 runs 14 residues.